This TCR beta chain emerged from a study of identical twins. This clonotype has just a few counts. The CDR3 runs 15 residues. V was clipped by 2 bases and J by 2 bases, with 12 bases between them. Germline assignment: CDR1 ENHRY and CDR2 SYGVKD. TCRdb reanalysed the 5' RACE reads using MiXCR and keeps one entry per CDR3 protein. The table includes hundreds of thousands of distinct CDR3 sequences, approximately 7.9% detected once. The same data also went into a second study, on yellow fever vaccine responses in identical twins.

The chain links TRBV10-3 to TRBJ1-1; D perhaps matches TRBD1 (6 bases). Sequenced material: CD8+ T cells sorted from blood. The sequence was obtained from a woman under 30 in good health. The CDR3, as DNA: TGTGCCATCAGTGAGGCCGGGACACCAAACACTGAAGCTTTCTTT. Translation gives CAISEAGTPNTEAFF.